This paragraph reports one T cell receptor beta chain. Its antigen is unidentified. The sample is drawn from a study of Ad26.COV2.S vaccination and SARS-CoV-2 variants. In the study overall: The study gave Ad26.COV2.S intramuscularly, once or twice 56 days apart.

Some clones are missing from TCRdb's copy, which holds only in-frame ones; the method was immunoSEQ multiplex PCR. The sample yields hundreds of thousands of clones, roughly 90% seen once. Regarding the study as a whole: Vaccine and placebo recipients had comparable breadth of non-spike TCRs.

The treatment was: around 19 received Ad26.COV2.S at low or high dose, single or two shots; a few received placebo; per-sample allocation not given. Sampling occurred on day 63 after the first vaccine or placebo injection. Boston hosted the donor, who was an adult aged 18-55 years. Wuhan-strain SARS-CoV-2 spike was expressed by the Ad26 vector that made up the vaccine. This TCR derives from a person between 18 and 59 years old who received the Ad26.COV2.S COVID-19 vaccine or a placebo. Sample: peripheral blood, taken in a trial of Ad26.COV2.S vaccine versus placebo.

Here the CDR3 DNA reads TGTGCCAGCAGGGAACGTGCAACCTACGAGCAGTACTTC. Amino acid sequence: CASRERATYEQYF. The rearrangement joins TRBV12-3 or TRBV12-4 to TRBJ2-7; D remains unclear. Trimming left V 6 bases short and J 2 bases short, with 11 bases between. This CDR3 region has 13 residues.